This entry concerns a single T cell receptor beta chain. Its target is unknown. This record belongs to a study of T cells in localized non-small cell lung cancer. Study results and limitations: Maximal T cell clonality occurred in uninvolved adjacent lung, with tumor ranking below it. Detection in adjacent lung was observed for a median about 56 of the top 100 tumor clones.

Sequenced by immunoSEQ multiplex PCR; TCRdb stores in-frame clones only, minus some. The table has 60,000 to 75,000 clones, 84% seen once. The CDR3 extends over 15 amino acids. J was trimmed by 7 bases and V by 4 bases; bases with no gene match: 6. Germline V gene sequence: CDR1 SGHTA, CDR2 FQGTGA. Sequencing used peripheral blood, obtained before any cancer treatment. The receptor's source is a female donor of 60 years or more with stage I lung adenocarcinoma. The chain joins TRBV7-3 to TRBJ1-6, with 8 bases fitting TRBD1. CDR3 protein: CASSSGGRDNSPLHF. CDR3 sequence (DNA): TGTGCCAGCAGCTCAGGGGGCAGGGACAATTCACCCCTCCACTTT.